This passage covers 14 T cell receptor beta chains from one sample sequenced in a study of CD8+CD57+ T cells in acquired aplastic anemia. The study profiled TCR beta VDJ and CDR3 using genomic DNA as template. One entry per CDR3 protein results from TCRdb running MiXCR on the reads. The data hold approximately 220,000 distinct CDR3 sequences, with 40% to 50% observed a single time. CD8+CD57+ cell expansion, shown by flow cytometry, had occurred in the patients selected for sequencing. The sequenced material came from sorted CD4+, CD8+, or CD8+CD57+ T cells (not recorded which) from PBMCs. The source is a human donor with aplastic anemia.

The chain has TRBV6-4 and TRBJ2-1; 10 bases are a match to TRBD2. In germline, CDR1 is MRHNA, CDR2 SNTAGT. Losses at the gene ends were 6 bases for V and 9 bases for J; bases not matched to a gene: 8. The CDR3 has 14 amino acids. The CDR3 DNA reads as TGTGCCAGCAGAGGGACTAGCGAGGTCGGTGAGCAGTTCTTC. It codes for CASRGTSEVGEQFF.

The V gene is TRBV30, the J gene TRBJ2-7; TRBD1 might be the D (5 bases). Trimming cost V 5 bases and J 2 bases, with 16 bases left between them. Germline V gene data show CDR1 as GTSNPN and CDR2 as SVGIG (reference sequence). This CDR3 comprises 14 residues. DNA for the CDR3: TGTGCCTGGGACCCAGGGCAGAACACCTACGAGCAGTACTTC. Protein product: CAWDPGQNTYEQYF.

As to this clonotype: The conserved phenylalanine or tryptophan normally closing the CDR3 is absent here, so this likely arose from a read error. The gene calls are TRBV5-4 and TRBJ1-5; no clear D gene. The length of the CDR3 is 13 residues. Germline-derived CDR1 and CDR2 are SGHNT and YYREEE (reference sequence). V was clipped by 0 bases and J by 1 base, with 2 bases between them. The CDR3 DNA sequence: TGTGCCAGCAGCTTGGAAAGCAATCAGCCCCAGCATTTG. Its translation is CASSLESNQPQHL.

Of note for this clonotype: A much larger clonotype is one base distant, so this may be a read error. The V gene is TRBV4-2, the J gene TRBJ2-7, with TRBD2 matching 7 bases. The assigned J gene may be wrong: the sequence end matches TRBJ2-1 better. The CDR3 length is 17 residues. Germline loops: CDR1 LGHNA, CDR2 YNFKEQ. CDR3 protein: CASSQDSTGGVLNEQFF. Written as DNA, the CDR3 is TGTGCCAGCAGCCAAGACTCTACTGGGGGGGTTCTAAACGAGCAGTTCTTC.

The gene calls are TRBV2 and TRBJ1-1, with a possible D match to TRBD1 (6 bases). This CDR3 has 15 residues. Trimming shortened V by 3 bases and J by 8 bases, and 19 bases separated the two germline ends. Germline values: CDR1 SNHLY, CDR2 FYNNEI. The CDR3 coding sequence is TGTGCCAGCAGTGACATACCAACATCCCAGGGGGAAGCTTTCTTT. Residues: CASSDIPTSQGEAFF.

The rearrangement joins TRBV6-5 to TRBJ1-5, with D unclear. Trimming took off 6 bases at V and 2 bases at J, with 14 bases between the two ends. This CDR3 spans 15 amino acids. CDR1 and CDR2 from the germline V gene are MNHEY and SVGAGI. The CDR3 DNA reads as TGTGCCAGCAGCAGGACGCCCTGGGGCAATCAGCCCCAGCATTTT. Translated, it gives CASSRTPWGNQPQHF.

This clonotype turned up a few times. The V call is TRBV7-2, the J call TRBJ1-6; D might be TRBD1 (5 bases). CDR1 and CDR2 from the germline V gene are SGHTA and FQGNSA. The CDR3 is 16 amino acids. V lost 3 bases to trimming and J lost 8 bases, with 17 bases between them. The CDR3 DNA is TGTGCCAGCAGCTTGGGGACGGATAGGGTTTATTCACCCCTCCACTTT. Protein sequence: CASSLGTDRVYSPLHF.

This clonotype was recorded many times. The V call is TRBV7-9, the J call TRBJ2-7, with TRBD1 matching over 8 bases. The germline gives CDR1 SEHNR, CDR2 FQNEAQ (reference sequence). The CDR3 has 16 residues. J was trimmed by 4 bases and V by 1 base; bases with no gene match: 9. The CDR3 here is CASSLGQGPPPYEQYF. The CDR3 DNA sequence: TGTGCCAGCAGCTTAGGACAGGGGCCACCCCCATACGAGCAGTACTTC.

The genes are TRBV11-2 and TRBJ1-6; D is ambiguous. Per the germline V gene, CDR1 is SGHAT and CDR2 is FQNNGV. This CDR3 has 15 residues. The ends were cut back, 2 bases at V and 4 bases at J, with 9 bases in the middle. CDR3 nucleotide sequence: TGTGCCAGCAGCTTATTAGGCGGGTATAATTCACCCCTCCACTTT. It translates to CASSLLGGYNSPLHF.

The rearrangement uses TRBV2 and TRBJ2-3, with unresolved D. Germline-derived CDR1 and CDR2 are SNHLY and FYNNEI. The CDR3 runs 14 residues. Trimming cost V 7 bases and J 2 bases, with 13 bases left between them. The CDR3 loop reads CASTAAYFTDTQYF. In nucleotides, the CDR3 is TGTGCCAGCACTGCAGCCTATTTCACAGATACGCAGTATTTT.

Remarks on this clonotype: Germline and junction disagree at one end, which may indicate a read error. The chain employs TRBV12-3 or TRBV12-4 and TRBJ2-7; 8 nucleotides align to TRBD2. CDR3 length: 14 amino acids. The CDR3 nucleotides are TGTGCCGGCAGTTCTGAAGCGGGGGAGTACGAGCAGTACTTC. This gives the protein CAGSSEAGEYEQYF.

In this sample, this clonotype turned up once. This chain connects TRBV13 to TRBJ1-4; no definite D call. The length of the CDR3 is 15 residues. Germline CDR1 reads PRHDT; CDR2 reads FYEKMQ (reference sequence). Trimming shortened V by 3 bases and J by 5 bases, and 13 bases separated the two germline ends. The CDR3 nucleotides are TGTGCCAGCAGCTTTGGGGATACGAGGAATGAAAAACTGTTTTTT. It specifies CASSFGDTRNEKLFF.

This clonotype appeared many times. This chain uses TRBV4-2 with TRBJ2-7, with a tentative D call TRBD1 (5 bases). Germline V CDR1 and CDR2: LGHNA, YNFKEQ. This CDR3 has 14 residues. V dropped 3 bases and J dropped 3 bases, with 12 bases sitting between them. The DNA for the CDR3 is TGTGCCAGCAGCCAGTCTAGACAGAGCTACGAGCAGTACTTC. This translates into CASSQSRQSYEQYF.

This chain joins TRBV7-9 and TRBJ1-1; 10 bases line up with TRBD1. The germline V gene encodes CDR1 SEHNR and CDR2 FQNEAQ (reference sequence). This CDR3 comprises 15 residues. Trimming cost V 4 bases and J 1 base; bases outside gene matches: 3. The CDR3 here is CASSSGTGANTEAFF. The CDR3 DNA reads TGTGCCAGCAGCTCCGGGACAGGGGCGAACACTGAAGCTTTCTTT.